The 6 T cell receptor beta chains in this list originate from one sample, sequenced in a study of cytomegalovirus exposure and HLA in healthy donors. The PCR had 60 Vbeta and 13 Jbeta primers. The table came from immunoSEQ multiplex PCR; TCRdb's copy has only in-frame clones and leaves some out. This sample's table has tens of thousands of clones. Sequenced material: PBMCs. Every receptor here comes from a woman in her twenties or thirties in good health and CMV-seronegative.

The chain employs TRBV30 and TRBJ2-5, with 7 bases lining up with TRBD2. V lost 3 bases to trimming and J lost 4 bases; unmatched junction nucleotides: 5. The germline V gene has CDR1 GTSNPN and CDR2 SVGIG (reference sequence). This CDR3 region has 13 residues. As DNA, the CDR3 is TGTGCCTGGAGCTTGGGGGGGTTAGAGACCCAGTACTTC. It is translated as CAWSLGGLETQYF. Full variable domain (outside the CDR3, taken from reference TRBV30 and TRBJ2-5): SQTIHQWPATLVQPVGSPLSLECTVEGTSNPNLYWYRQAAGRGLQLLFYSVGIGQISSEVPQNLSASRPQDRQFILSSKKLLLSDSGFYLCAWSLGGLETQYFGPGTRLLVL.

The chain carries TRBV5-6 and TRBJ1-6; TRBD1 matches at 9 bases. The V and J ends lost 4 bases and 8 bases, in that order; junction bases with no gene match: 7. The CDR3 loop spans 15 amino acids. Germline V gene sequence: CDR1 SGHDT, CDR2 YYEEEE. CDR3 bases: TGTGCCAGCAGCGGGTCGGGACAGGGTTATTCACCCCTCCACTTT. It yields the protein CASSGSGQGYSPLHF.

This sequence joins TRBV7-3 and TRBJ2-3; 8 nucleotides agree with TRBD2. The CDR3 length is 17 residues. The germline CDR1 and CDR2 sequences are SGHTA and FQGTGA. V shed 1 base, J shed 2 bases, and the junction held 8 bases outside the gene matches. In DNA form, the CDR3 reads TGTGCCAGCAGCTTAAGCCCAGCGGGAGCCATCACAGATACGCAGTATTTT. This gives the protein CASSLSPAGAITDTQYF.

The chain is built from TRBV5-8 and TRBJ2-7, with 15 bases identical to TRBD2. The CDR3 spans 15 residues. Germline values: CDR1 SGHTS, CDR2 YDEGEE. Trimming removed 4 bases from V and 6 bases from J; junction bases left unmatched: 5. CDR3 coding DNA: TGTGCCAGCAGCCTCGGACTAGCGGGAGGGCTCGAGCAGTACTTC. Protein sequence: CASSLGLAGGLEQYF. Drawing the rest from reference TRBV5-8 and TRBJ2-7, the complete variable domain is EAGVTQSPTHLIKTRGQQATLRCSPISGHTSVYWYQQALGLGLQFLLWYDEGEERNRGNFPPRFSGRQFPNYSSELNVNALELEDSALYLCASSLGLAGGLEQYFGPGTRLTVT.

Written as DNA, the CDR3 is TGTGCCAGCTACAGGGGCTCGGGAAACACCATATATTTT. Amino acid sequence: CASYRGSGNTIYF. V is TRBV18 and J is TRBJ1-3; 7 positions match TRBD1. CDR1 and CDR2 from the germline V gene are KGHSH and LQKENI. This CDR3 spans 13 amino acids. The ends lost 7 bases at V and 4 bases at J; junction bases unmatched: 4.

The genes are TRBV7-2 and TRBJ1-2; 9 bases align to TRBD1. The CDR3 runs 16 residues. Trimming took 3 bases from V and 1 from J; bases not matched to a gene: 6. From germline, CDR1 is SGHTA and CDR2 FQGNSA. This chain's CDR3 is CASSFPPDRGNYGYTF. CDR3 nucleotide sequence: TGTGCCAGCAGCTTTCCGCCGGACAGGGGTAACTATGGCTACACCTTC.